The T cell receptor beta chain under discussion was sequenced for a study of blood T cell repertoires in COVID-19. Study-level information: Samples came from the United States, Italy and Spain, spanning acute and convalescent COVID-19.

V was shortened by 4 bases and J by 9 bases, with 19 bases between the two germline ends. Germline-derived CDR1 and CDR2 are LNHDA and SQIVND (reference sequence). The CDR3 is made up of 16 amino acids. This table comes from immunoSEQ multiplex PCR, and its TCRdb copy is limited to in-frame clones, with some not included. The sample holds some 190,000 clones, approximately 84% seen once. The sequenced sample was peripheral blood. This clonotype was sampled from a woman in her 70s with active or convalescent COVID-19. This chain links TRBV19 with TRBJ1-6; D perhaps matches TRBD1 (6 bases). The CDR3 protein is CASSTDSRAGGSPLHF. In nucleotides, the CDR3 is TGTGCCAGTAGTACGGACAGCCGGGCGGGTGGTTCACCCCTCCACTTT.